This TCR beta chain is from a study of T-cell reconstitution after alpha-beta-depleted transplantation in children. Unique molecular identifiers tagged the TCRbeta library. TCRdb independently ran MiXCR on the PCR reads; one entry per CDR3 protein. The sample lists about 600,000 distinct CDR3 sequences; more than 9% were seen once. CDR1 is MNHEY and CDR2 is SVGEGT in the germline V gene. J was trimmed by 8 bases and V by 5 bases; bases with no gene match: 18. The CDR3 covers 17 residues. The sample holds a few counts of this clonotype. Specimen: PBMCs from the stem cell graft donor, collected from the stem cell graft. The chain uses TRBV6-2 or TRBV6-3 and TRBJ2-1; 7 nucleotides agree with TRBD2. The receptor's source is a human donor who donated a stem cell graft to a child with acute myeloid leukemia. CDR3 sequence reads: CASSPRRAGASPDEQFF. CDR3 DNA sequence: TGTGCCAGCAGTCCTCGCCGCGCGGGAGCCTCCCCTGATGAGCAGTTCTTC.